The 2 T cell receptor beta chains given below trace back to one sample, sequenced in a study of blood T cell repertoires in COVID-19. TCRdb's table, derived via immunoSEQ multiplex PCR, lists solely in-frame clones and lacks some. The sample holds approximately 300,000 clones; roughly 87% are singletons and the top ten take less than 2.5%. The sequencing sample was made of peripheral blood. These receptors were collected from a young man with active or convalescent COVID-19.

V gene TRBV6-5 combines with J gene TRBJ2-1; no clear D gene. Germline V gene data show CDR1 as MNHEY and CDR2 as SVGAGI. Trimming cost V 6 bases and J 4 bases, with 13 bases left between them. The CDR3 totals 14 residues. Here the CDR3 reads CASRAETRYNEQFF. CDR3 bases: TGTGCCAGCAGGGCGGAAACTCGATACAATGAGCAGTTCTTC.

The DNA for the CDR3 is TGCGCCAGCCAATTAAGGCAGGTTAACACCGGGGAGCTGTTTTTT. Its protein product is CASQLRQVNTGELFF. V usage is TRBV4-1 and J usage is TRBJ2-2; D not resolved. The germline CDR1 and CDR2 sequences are MGHRA and YSYEKL. This CDR3 is built from 15 residues. V was shortened by 8 bases and J by 2 bases, with 15 bases between the two germline ends.